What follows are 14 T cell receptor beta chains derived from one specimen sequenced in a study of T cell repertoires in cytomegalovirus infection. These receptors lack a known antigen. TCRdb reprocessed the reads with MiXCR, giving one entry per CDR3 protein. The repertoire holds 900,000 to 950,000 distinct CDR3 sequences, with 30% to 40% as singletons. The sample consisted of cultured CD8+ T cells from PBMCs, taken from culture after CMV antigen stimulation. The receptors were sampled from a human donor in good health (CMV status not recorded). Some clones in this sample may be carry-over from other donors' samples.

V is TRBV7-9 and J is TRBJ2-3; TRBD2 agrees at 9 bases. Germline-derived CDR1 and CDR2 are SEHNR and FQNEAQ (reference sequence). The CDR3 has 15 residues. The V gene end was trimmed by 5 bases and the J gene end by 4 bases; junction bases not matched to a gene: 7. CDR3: CASSLGLADPDTQYF. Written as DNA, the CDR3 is TGTGCCAGCAGCCTGGGACTAGCCGACCCAGATACGCAGTATTTT. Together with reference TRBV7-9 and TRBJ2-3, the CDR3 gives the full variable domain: DTGVSQNPRHKITKRGQNVTFRCDPISEHNRLYWYRQTLGQGPEFLTYFQNEAQLEKSRLLSDRFSAERPKGSFSTLEIQRTEQGDSAMYLCASSLGLADPDTQYFGPGTRLTVL.

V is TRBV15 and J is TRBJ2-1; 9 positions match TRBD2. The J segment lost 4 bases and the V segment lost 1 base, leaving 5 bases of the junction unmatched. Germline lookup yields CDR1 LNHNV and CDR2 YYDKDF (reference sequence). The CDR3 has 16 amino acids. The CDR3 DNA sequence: TGTGCCACCAGCAGAGCTGGCGGGGGGGCTTACAATGAGCAGTTCTTC. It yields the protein CATSRAGGGAYNEQFF.

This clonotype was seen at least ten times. The CDR3: CASSLVDRVDQPQHF. CDR3 nucleotide sequence: TGTGCCAGCAGCTTAGTGGACAGGGTGGATCAGCCCCAGCATTTT. The chain joins TRBV7-2 to TRBJ1-5; 8 nucleotides align to TRBD1. CDR3 size: 15 residues. The trim removed 1 base at V and 5 bases at J, leaving 4 bases unmatched. Germline V gives CDR1 SGHTA, CDR2 FQGNSA.

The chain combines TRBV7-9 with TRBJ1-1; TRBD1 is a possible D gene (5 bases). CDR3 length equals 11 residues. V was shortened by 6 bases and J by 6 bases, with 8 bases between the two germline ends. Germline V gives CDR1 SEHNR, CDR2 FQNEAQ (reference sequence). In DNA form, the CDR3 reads TGTGCCAGCAGAGGGGACTCTGAAGCTTTCTTT. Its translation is CASRGDSEAFF.

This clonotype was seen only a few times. CDR3 sequence reads: CASSVAMGSTEAFF. The CDR3 nucleotides read TGTGCCAGCAGCGTAGCTATGGGGAGCACTGAAGCTTTCTTT. The chain is built from TRBV9 and TRBJ1-1; no reliable D call. This CDR3 is 14 amino acids long. Trimming took off 0 bases at V and 4 bases at J, with 10 bases between the two ends. Per the germline V gene, CDR1 is SGDLS and CDR2 is YYNGEE.

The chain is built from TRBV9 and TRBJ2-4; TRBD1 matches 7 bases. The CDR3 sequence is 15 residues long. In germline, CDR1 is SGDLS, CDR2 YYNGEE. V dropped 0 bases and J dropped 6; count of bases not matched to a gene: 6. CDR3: CASSVEGRQGNIQYF. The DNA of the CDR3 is TGTGCCAGCAGCGTAGAAGGGAGACAGGGAAACATTCAGTACTTC. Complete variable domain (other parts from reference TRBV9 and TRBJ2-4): DSGVTQTPKHLITATGQRVTLRCSPRSGDLSVYWYQQSLDQGLQFLIQYYNGEERAKGNILERFSAQQFPDLHSELNLSSLELGDSALYFCASSVEGRQGNIQYFGAGTRLSVL.

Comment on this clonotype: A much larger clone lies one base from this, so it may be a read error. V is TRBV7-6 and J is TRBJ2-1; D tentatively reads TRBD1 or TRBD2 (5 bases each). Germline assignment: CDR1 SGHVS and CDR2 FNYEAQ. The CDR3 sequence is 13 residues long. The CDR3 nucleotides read TGTGCCAGCCGCTTAGTTGGGGGCAATGAGCAGTTCTTC. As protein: CASRLVGGNEQFF.

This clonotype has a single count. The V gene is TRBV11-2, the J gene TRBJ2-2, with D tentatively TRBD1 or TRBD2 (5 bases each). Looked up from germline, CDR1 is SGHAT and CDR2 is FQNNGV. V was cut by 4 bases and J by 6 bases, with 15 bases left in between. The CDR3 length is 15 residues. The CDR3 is CASSSRQKEAGELFF. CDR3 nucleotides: TGTGCCAGCAGCTCCCGACAGAAGGAGGCCGGGGAGCTGTTTTTT.

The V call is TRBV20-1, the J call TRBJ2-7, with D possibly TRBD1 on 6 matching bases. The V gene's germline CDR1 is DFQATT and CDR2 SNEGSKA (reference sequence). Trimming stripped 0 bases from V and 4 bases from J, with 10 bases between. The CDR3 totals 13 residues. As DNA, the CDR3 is TGCAGTGCTAGAGATTCGGACAGATACGAGCAGTACTTC. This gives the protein CSARDSDRYEQYF.

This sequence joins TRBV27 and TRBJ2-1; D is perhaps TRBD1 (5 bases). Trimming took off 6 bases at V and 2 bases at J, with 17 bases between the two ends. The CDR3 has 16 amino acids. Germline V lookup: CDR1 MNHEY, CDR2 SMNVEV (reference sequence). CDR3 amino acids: CASSPKREGAYNEQFF. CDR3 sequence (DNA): TGTGCCAGCAGCCCGAAGAGAGAAGGGGCCTACAATGAGCAGTTCTTC.

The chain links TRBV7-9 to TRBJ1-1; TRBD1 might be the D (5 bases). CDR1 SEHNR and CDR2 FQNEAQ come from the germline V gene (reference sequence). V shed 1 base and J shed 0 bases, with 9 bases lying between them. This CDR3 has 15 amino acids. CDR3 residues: CASSLVRGMNTEAFF. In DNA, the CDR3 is TGTGCCAGCAGCTTAGTGAGGGGTATGAACACTGAAGCTTTCTTT.

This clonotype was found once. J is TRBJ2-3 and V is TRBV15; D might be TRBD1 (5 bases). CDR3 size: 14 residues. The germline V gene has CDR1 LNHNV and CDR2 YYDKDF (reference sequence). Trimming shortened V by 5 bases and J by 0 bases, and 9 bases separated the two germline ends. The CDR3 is CATSDRASTDTQYF. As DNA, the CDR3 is TGTGCCACCAGCGACAGAGCTAGCACAGATACGCAGTATTTT.

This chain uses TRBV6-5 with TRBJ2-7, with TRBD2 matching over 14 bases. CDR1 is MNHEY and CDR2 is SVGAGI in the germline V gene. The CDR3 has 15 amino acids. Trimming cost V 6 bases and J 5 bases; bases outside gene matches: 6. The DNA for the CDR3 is TGTGCCAGCAGGATGGGACTAGCGGGGGACCACGAGCAGTACGTC. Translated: CASRMGLAGDHEQYV.

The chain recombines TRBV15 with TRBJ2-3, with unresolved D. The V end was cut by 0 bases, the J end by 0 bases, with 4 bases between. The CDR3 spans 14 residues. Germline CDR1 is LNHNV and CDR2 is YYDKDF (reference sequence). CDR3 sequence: CATSRDGSTDTQYF. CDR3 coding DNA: TGTGCCACCAGCAGAGACGGGAGCACAGATACGCAGTATTTT.